One and the same sample provided the 6 T cell receptor beta chains below, sequenced in a study of post-analysis software for immune sequencing data. Study-level findings and limits: Patients used about 5 TRBV segments, including TRBV5-6, TRBV5-1 and TRBV20-1, more often than controls.

Their antigens remain unidentified. Included in the TCR beta cDNA libraries were unique molecular identifiers. TCRdb ran MiXCR on the PCR reads and lists one entry per CDR3 protein. The profile covers around 710,000 distinct CDR3 sequences, with 46% appearing a single time and 4.9% taken by the ten largest. Sequencing used blood. The receptor set was obtained from a girl aged 10 to 17 with multiple sclerosis.

This clonotype has more than one count but fewer than ten. The gene calls are TRBV9 and TRBJ2-1, with TRBD2 identical over 14 bases. Trimming removed 3 bases from V and 7 bases from J; junction bases left unmatched: 6. Germline CDR1 reads SGDLS; CDR2 reads YYNGEE. This CDR3 is 16 amino acids long. CDR3 residues: CASSASTSGRANEQFF. DNA for the CDR3: TGTGCCAGCAGCGCCTCGACTAGCGGGAGGGCAAATGAGCAGTTCTTC.

The CDR3 is CSARETGGVEQYF. The CDR3, as DNA: TGCAGTGCTAGAGAGACAGGGGGTGTCGAGCAGTACTTC. The rearrangement links TRBV20-1 to TRBJ2-5; TRBD1 aligns across 9 bases. Gene TRBJ2-7 matches the end of the DNA better, so the J call may be wrong. This CDR3 region has 13 residues. CDR1 and CDR2 from the germline V gene are DFQATT and SNEGSKA (reference sequence).

This chain links TRBV13 with TRBJ2-1; 8 bases align to TRBD2. There are 16 residues in the CDR3. The V gene's germline CDR1 is PRHDT and CDR2 FYEKMQ (reference sequence). Trimming took 0 bases from V and 0 from J; bases not matched to a gene: 1. Here the CDR3 reads CASSLGLADSYNEQFF. The CDR3 DNA sequence: TGTGCCAGCAGCTTAGGACTAGCGGACTCCTACAATGAGCAGTTCTTC.

This clonotype has just a few counts. V and J are TRBV27 and TRBJ2-6; 8 bases are a match to TRBD1. CDR1 is MNHEY and CDR2 is SMNVEV in the germline V gene (reference sequence). J gave up 0 bases and V 2 bases, and 9 bases lay outside the gene matches. The length of the CDR3 is 19 residues. CDR3 sequence (DNA): TGTGCCAGCAGTTTACGTGACGGGACAGGCTACTCTGGGGCCAACGTCCTGACTTTC. Protein: CASSLRDGTGYSGANVLTF.

In regard to this clonotype: A much bigger clone sits one base away, suggesting this may be a read error. The genes are TRBV7-9 and TRBJ1-2; D uncertain. This CDR3 contains 15 residues. Per the germline V gene, CDR1 is SEHNR and CDR2 is FQNEAQ (reference sequence). The ends were cut back, 4 bases at V and 5 bases at J, with 17 bases in the middle. The CDR3 is CASSSTPPNTYGYTF. CDR3 sequence (DNA): TGTGCCAGCAGCTCTACTCCCCCAAATACTTATGGCTACACCTTC. Complete variable domain (other parts from reference TRBV7-9 and TRBJ1-2): DTGVSQNPRHKITKRGQNVTFRCDPISEHNRLYWYRQTLGQGPEFLTYFQNEAQLEKSRLLSDRFSAERPKGSFSTLEIQRTEQGDSAMYLCASSSTPPNTYGYTFGSGTRLTVV.

The chain links TRBV12-3 or TRBV12-4 to TRBJ1-5, with D hard to call. V shed 5 bases and J shed 1 base, with 12 bases lying between them. There are 15 residues in the CDR3. This CDR3 reads CASSPLGTSNQPQHF. The CDR3 bases are TGTGCCAGCAGTCCTTTAGGTACAAGCAATCAGCCCCAGCATTTT.